This paragraph covers one TCR beta chain sequence. This entry is derived from a study of blood T cell repertoires in COVID-19. Whole-study context: PBMCs, B-cell-depleted T cells, or T cells provided the cDNA or gDNA that made up the material.

Authors' analysis steps: Reference gene primer amplification in the assay estimated nucleated cell counts. Sequencing used immunoSEQ multiplex PCR; TCRdb keeps in-frame clones, though not all of them. That table gives V, J and clone size, and the DNA gave D and trimming. The sample contains just over 60,000 clones, over 75% of which appear only once. Trimming took off 6 bases at V and 3 bases at J, with 12 bases between the two ends. The CDR3 runs to 13 residues. Germline loops: CDR1 MNHEY, CDR2 SVGAGI. The TCR comes from a man aged 60-69 years with acute or convalescent COVID-19. The chain couples TRBV6-5 to TRBJ2-7; TRBD2 is a possible D gene (6 bases). Source material: peripheral blood. CDR3 coding DNA: TGTGCCAGCAGCCCGGGAGTTAGCTACGAGCAGTACTTC. Translated: CASSPGVSYEQYF.